This T cell receptor beta chain was identified during a study of long-term antiretroviral therapy in people with HIV. General observations from the study: Specimens of blood were obtained during about 2004 to 2018, possibly under older ART regimens.

The assay, immunoSEQ v3.0, was run at survey level. Repertoires were generated with immunoSEQ multiplex PCR, while TCRdb's copy carries only in-frame clones and drops some. The table has about 32,000 clones, roughly 98% seen once. With 0 bases removed from V and 6 bases from J, the gap between germline ends came to 11 bases. The CDR3 has 15 residues. Germline values: CDR1 LGHNA, CDR2 YSLEER. With regard to this clone: Its target is not known.

This TCR came from a man between 25 and 39 years old with HIV. The chain employs TRBV4-3 and TRBJ2-2; perhaps D is TRBD1 or TRBD2 (5 bases each). The sample consisted of unsorted PBMCs, taken 7.6 years after starting antiretroviral therapy. CDR3 nucleotides: TGCGCCAGCAGCCAAGAAGGGGTGGGGGCCGGGGAGCTGTTTTTT. Translating it yields CASSQEGVGAGELFF.